These 14 T cell receptor beta chains originate from one sample sequenced in a study of a mutant IDH1 vaccine in newly diagnosed glioma. Regarding time point: week 23, last vaccination. With topical imiquimod, each dose of the vaccine consisted of 300 ug of mutant IDH1 20-mer peptide. Profiled with immunoSEQ multiplex PCR; TCRdb holds only in-frame clones, not every one. The table lists roughly 60,000 clones, 70% to 90% of them singletons, with roughly 4% in the top ten. Their recognized antigens are unknown. The source material was PBMCs, sampled from a glioma patient whose treatment included an IDH1 peptide vaccine. The receptors come from a man aged 25 to 40 with glioma.

The DNA for the CDR3 is TGCGCCAGCAGCTGGAGCACAGGTACCCACGAGCAGTACTTC. As protein: CASSWSTGTHEQYF. This sequence joins TRBV5-1 and TRBJ2-5; D is possibly TRBD1 (5 bases). The J call is doubtful: the DNA matches TRBJ2-7 better. The CDR3 is made up of 14 amino acids. Germline values: CDR1 SGHRS, CDR2 YFSETQ.

The chain uses TRBV7-6 and TRBJ2-7; 10 nucleotides line up with TRBD2. The CDR3 is 15 amino acids. J gave up 0 bases and V 4 bases, and 3 bases lay outside the gene matches. Germline CDR1 and CDR2: SGHVS and FNYEAQ. This CDR3 is CASSSLAGDSYEQYF. The CDR3 region has the DNA TGTGCCAGCAGCTCGCTAGCGGGGGACTCCTACGAGCAGTACTTC.

This chain uses TRBV10-2 with TRBJ2-7; 9 bases match TRBD1. The V segment lost 8 bases and the J segment 6 bases; nucleotides outside the gene matches: 8. The CDR3 runs to 13 residues. Germline CDR1 is WSHSY and CDR2 is SAAADI. Here the CDR3 DNA reads TGCGCCAGCGGGCAGGACAGGGGAGGCGAGCAGTACTTC. Amino acid sequence: CASGQDRGGEQYF.

This clone was seen only once. This chain uses TRBV18 with TRBJ1-5; D call uncertain. V gave up 3 bases and J gave up 3 bases, with 12 bases separating them. CDR1 KGHSH and CDR2 LQKENI come from the germline V gene. The CDR3 contains 15 residues. The CDR3 reads CASSPYGQTNQPQHF. Here the CDR3 DNA reads TGTGCCAGCTCACCTTACGGGCAGACCAATCAGCCCCAGCATTTT.

The chain has TRBV5-4 and TRBJ2-2; TRBD1 is a possible D gene (6 bases). Germline assignment: CDR1 SGHNT and CDR2 YYREEE (reference sequence). V was shortened by 6 bases and J by 7 bases, with 28 bases between the two germline ends. This CDR3 contains 18 residues. The CDR3 protein is CASTDRPGHTTGVGELFF. The CDR3 DNA reads TGTGCCAGCACCGACCGTCCGGGACACACAACCGGGGTCGGGGAGCTGTTTTTT.

V usage is TRBV15 and J usage is TRBJ2-6; TRBD1 agrees at 8 bases. The germline V gene encodes CDR1 LNHNV and CDR2 YYDKDF (reference sequence). The CDR3 sequence is 18 residues long. The J segment lost 3 bases and the V segment lost 5 bases, leaving 12 bases of the junction unmatched. The CDR3 here is CATSPTQGVAGGANVLTF. DNA of the CDR3: TGTGCCACCAGCCCGACACAGGGGGTGGCTGGTGGGGCCAACGTCCTGACTTTC.

J is TRBJ2-5 and V is TRBV2; D uncertain. The DNA matches TRBJ2-7 better at its end, which makes the J call doubtful. The V gene's germline CDR1 is SNHLY and CDR2 FYNNEI. The CDR3 totals 18 residues. The CDR3 region is CASSAEPTPARVNYEQYF. The CDR3 coding sequence is TGTGCCAGCAGTGCAGAACCTACGCCCGCCCGAGTCAACTACGAGCAGTACTTC.

The J gene is TRBJ1-4, the V gene TRBV7-9; unclear D gene. Germline lookup yields CDR1 SEHNR and CDR2 FQNEAQ (reference sequence). Trimming shortened V by 5 bases and J by 0 bases, and 10 bases separated the two germline ends. This CDR3 has 15 residues. The CDR3 bases are TGTGCCAGCAGCCGATCAGCCTCAACTAATGAAAAACTGTTTTTT. As protein: CASSRSASTNEKLFF. The entire variable domain, with the rest obtained from reference TRBV7-9 and TRBJ1-4, is as follows: DTGVSQNPRHKITKRGQNVTFRCDPISEHNRLYWYRQTLGQGPEFLTYFQNEAQLEKSRLLSDRFSAERPKGSFSTLEIQRTEQGDSAMYLCASSRSASTNEKLFFGSGTQLSVL.

The chain combines TRBV5-8 with TRBJ1-1; D unclear. V was pared by 5 bases and J by 1 base, with 9 bases between. From germline, CDR1 is SGHTS and CDR2 YDEGEE. The CDR3 covers 13 residues. This CDR3 is CASSGLKNTEAFF. The CDR3 DNA reads TGTGCCAGCAGTGGACTGAAGAACACTGAAGCTTTCTTT.

This clone has just one count. CDR3 protein: CASGVGGRQNTIYF. The DNA for the CDR3 is TGTGCTAGTGGGGTAGGGGGGCGTCAGAACACCATATATTTT. The chain employs TRBV12-5 and TRBJ1-3, with D possibly matching TRBD1 (6 bases). With 6 bases removed from V and 7 bases from J, the gap between germline ends came to 16 bases. Germline V gene lookup returns CDR1 LGHNT and CDR2 FRNRAP. The CDR3 is 14 residues long.

V gene TRBV2 combines with J gene TRBJ2-1, with TRBD2 as a possible D gene (5 bases). The germline gives CDR1 SNHLY, CDR2 FYNNEI. Trimming removed 2 bases at V and 4 bases at J, with 12 bases between. The CDR3 length is 15 residues. The CDR3 reads CASSETRQKYNEQFF. The CDR3 DNA follows: TGTGCCAGCAGTGAAACTAGGCAGAAATACAATGAGCAGTTCTTC.

The chain joins TRBV5-4 to TRBJ1-1; tentatively, D is TRBD1 (6 bases). CDR3 length equals 14 residues. V lost 2 bases to trimming and J lost 0 bases, with 8 bases between them. Per germline, CDR1 SGHNT and CDR2 YYREEE (reference sequence). CDR3 protein: CASSFDRMNTEAFF. The CDR3 nucleotides read TGTGCCAGCAGCTTCGACAGGATGAACACTGAAGCTTTCTTT.

This clone was found once. The chain joins TRBV13 to TRBJ2-5; D may be TRBD1 (6 bases). CDR3 length: 13 amino acids. V lost 2 bases and J lost 5, with 9 bases in between. CDR1 and CDR2 from the germline V gene are PRHDT and FYEKMQ (reference sequence). CDR3 sequence reads: CASSLPQGETQYF. CDR3 DNA: TGTGCCAGCAGCTTACCCCAGGGGGAGACCCAGTACTTC.

The rearrangement joins TRBV12-5 to TRBJ1-1; D ambiguous. Germline CDR1 is LGHNT and CDR2 is FRNRAP. The CDR3 sequence is 15 residues long. V lost 5 bases and J lost 0, with 13 bases in between. The CDR3 spells CASGPRDTLNTEAFF. The CDR3 DNA reads TGTGCTAGTGGTCCGAGAGACACCTTGAACACTGAAGCTTTCTTT.